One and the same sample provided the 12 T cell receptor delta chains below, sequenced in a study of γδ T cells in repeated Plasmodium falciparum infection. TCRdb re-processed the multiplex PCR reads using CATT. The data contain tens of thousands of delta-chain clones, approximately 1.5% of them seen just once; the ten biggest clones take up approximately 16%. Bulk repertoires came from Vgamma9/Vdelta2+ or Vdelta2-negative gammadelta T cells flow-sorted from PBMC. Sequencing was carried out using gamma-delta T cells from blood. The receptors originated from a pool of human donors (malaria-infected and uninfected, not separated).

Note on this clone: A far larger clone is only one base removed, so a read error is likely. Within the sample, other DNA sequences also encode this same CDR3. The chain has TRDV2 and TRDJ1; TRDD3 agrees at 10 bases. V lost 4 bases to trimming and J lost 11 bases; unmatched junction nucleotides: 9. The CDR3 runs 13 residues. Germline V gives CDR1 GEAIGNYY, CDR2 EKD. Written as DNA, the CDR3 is TGTGCCTGTGATAGGGGGATACGCGGGAAGCTCATCTTT. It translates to CACDRGIRGKLIF.

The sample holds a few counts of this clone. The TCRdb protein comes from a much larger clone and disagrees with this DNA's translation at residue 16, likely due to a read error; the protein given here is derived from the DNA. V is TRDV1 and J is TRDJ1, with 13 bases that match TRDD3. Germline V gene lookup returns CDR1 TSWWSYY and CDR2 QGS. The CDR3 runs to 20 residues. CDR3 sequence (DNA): TGTGCTCTTGGGGAACTCCTTAACTGGGGGATACGGGCCTACACCGGTAAACTCATCTTT. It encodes CALGELLNWGIRAYTGKLIF.

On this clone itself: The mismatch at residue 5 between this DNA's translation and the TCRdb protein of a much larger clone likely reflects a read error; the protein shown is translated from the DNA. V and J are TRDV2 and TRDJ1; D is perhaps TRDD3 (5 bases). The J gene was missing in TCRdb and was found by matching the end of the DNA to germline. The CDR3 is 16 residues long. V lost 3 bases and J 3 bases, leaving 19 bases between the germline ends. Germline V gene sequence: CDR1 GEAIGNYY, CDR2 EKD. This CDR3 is CACDAVWDQNADKLIF. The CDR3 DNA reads TGTGCCTGTGACGCCGTTTGGGATCAAAATGCCGATAAACTCATCTTT.

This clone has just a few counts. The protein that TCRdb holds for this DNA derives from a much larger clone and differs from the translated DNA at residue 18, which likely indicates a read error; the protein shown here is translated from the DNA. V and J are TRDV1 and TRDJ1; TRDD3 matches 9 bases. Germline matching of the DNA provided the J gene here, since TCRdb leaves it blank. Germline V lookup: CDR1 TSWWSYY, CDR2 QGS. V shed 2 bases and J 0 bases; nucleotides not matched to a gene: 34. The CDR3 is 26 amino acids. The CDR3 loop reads CALGETILKPRPGDWGTPRYTDKLIF. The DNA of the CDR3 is TGTGCTCTTGGGGAAACGATCCTAAAGCCGCGACCGGGAGACTGGGGGACCCCGAGGTACACCGATAAACTCATCTTT.

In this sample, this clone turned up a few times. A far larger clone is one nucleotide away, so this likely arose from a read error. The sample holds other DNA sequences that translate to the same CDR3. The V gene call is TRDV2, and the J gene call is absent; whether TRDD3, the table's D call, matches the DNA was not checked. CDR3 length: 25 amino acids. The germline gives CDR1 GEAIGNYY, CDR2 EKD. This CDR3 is CACDTSPSGLGDKATYSWDTRQMFF. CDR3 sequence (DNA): TGTGCCTGTGACACATCGCCTAGTGGACTGGGGGATAAGGCCACCTACTCCTGGGACACCCGACAGATGTTCTTC.

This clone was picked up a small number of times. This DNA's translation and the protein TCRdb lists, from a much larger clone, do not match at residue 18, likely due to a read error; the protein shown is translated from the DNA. The CDR3 nucleotides are TGTGCTCTTGGGCCATACTTTCCTCTTCGGACCCAGAATACTGGGGGATACTCTAATTACACCGATAAACTCATCTTT. It encodes CALGPYFPLRTQNTGGYSNYTDKLIF. The rearrangement links TRDV1 to TRDJ1; 12 bases fit TRDD3. Since TCRdb gives no J gene, matching the DNA to germline was used here to assign it. The germline gives CDR1 TSWWSYY, CDR2 QGS. The J segment lost 0 bases and the V segment lost 5 bases, leaving 34 bases of the junction unmatched. The length of the CDR3 is 26 residues.

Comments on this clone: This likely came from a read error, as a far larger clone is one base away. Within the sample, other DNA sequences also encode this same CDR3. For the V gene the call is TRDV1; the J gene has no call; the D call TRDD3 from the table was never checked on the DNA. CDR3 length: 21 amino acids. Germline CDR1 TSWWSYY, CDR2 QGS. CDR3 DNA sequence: TGTGCTCTTGGGGAAGCTACGTTTAGAGGGGTTTGGAGGGGCCAAAGCGATAAACTTATCTTT. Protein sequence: CALGEATFRGVWRGQSDKLIF.

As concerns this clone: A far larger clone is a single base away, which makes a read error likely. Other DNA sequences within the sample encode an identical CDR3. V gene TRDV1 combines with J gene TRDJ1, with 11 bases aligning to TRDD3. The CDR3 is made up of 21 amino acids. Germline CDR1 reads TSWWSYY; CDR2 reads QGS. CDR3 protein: CALGEEGALPILGDRSDKLIF. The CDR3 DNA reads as TGTGCTCTCGGGGAGGAAGGGGCCCTCCCAATACTGGGGGATAGATCGGATAAACTCATCTTT.

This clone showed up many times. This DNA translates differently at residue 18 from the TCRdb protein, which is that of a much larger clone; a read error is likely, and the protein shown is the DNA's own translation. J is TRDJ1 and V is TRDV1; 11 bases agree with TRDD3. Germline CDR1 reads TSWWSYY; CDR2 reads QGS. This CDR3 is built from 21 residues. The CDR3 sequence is CALGERTIDGGYGSYTDNLIF. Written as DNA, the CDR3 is TGTGCTCTTGGGGAACGGACCATCGATGGGGGATACGGTTCTTATACCGATAACCTCATCTTT.

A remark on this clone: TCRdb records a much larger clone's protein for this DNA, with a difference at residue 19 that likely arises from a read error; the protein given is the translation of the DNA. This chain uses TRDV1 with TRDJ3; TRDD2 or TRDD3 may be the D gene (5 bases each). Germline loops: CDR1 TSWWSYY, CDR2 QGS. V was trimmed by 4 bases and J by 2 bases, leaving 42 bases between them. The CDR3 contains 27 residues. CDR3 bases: TGTGCTCTTGGGGTCCTCACTACCTACCGTGCGTGGCGGATAGACGGCATAACCACCTGGGACACCCGACAGATGTTTTTC. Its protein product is CALGVLTTYRAWRIDGITTWDTRQMFF.

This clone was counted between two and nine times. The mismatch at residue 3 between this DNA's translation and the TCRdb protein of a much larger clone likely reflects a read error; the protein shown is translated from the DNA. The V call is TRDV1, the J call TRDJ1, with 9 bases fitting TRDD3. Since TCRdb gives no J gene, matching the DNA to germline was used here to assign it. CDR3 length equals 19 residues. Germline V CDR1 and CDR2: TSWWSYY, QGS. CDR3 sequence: CAPGEPATLGDPNTDKLIF. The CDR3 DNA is TGTGCTCCTGGGGAACCCGCCACCCTGGGGGATCCGAACACCGATAAACTCATCTTT.

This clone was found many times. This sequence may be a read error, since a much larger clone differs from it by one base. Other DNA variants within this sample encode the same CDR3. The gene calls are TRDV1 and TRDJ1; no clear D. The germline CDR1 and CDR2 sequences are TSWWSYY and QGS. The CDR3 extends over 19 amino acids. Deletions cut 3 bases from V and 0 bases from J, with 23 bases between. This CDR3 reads CALGDLSLFPSQYTDKLIF. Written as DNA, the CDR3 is TGTGCTCTTGGGGATCTCTCGCTATTCCCGTCCCAGTACACCGATAAACTCATCTTT.